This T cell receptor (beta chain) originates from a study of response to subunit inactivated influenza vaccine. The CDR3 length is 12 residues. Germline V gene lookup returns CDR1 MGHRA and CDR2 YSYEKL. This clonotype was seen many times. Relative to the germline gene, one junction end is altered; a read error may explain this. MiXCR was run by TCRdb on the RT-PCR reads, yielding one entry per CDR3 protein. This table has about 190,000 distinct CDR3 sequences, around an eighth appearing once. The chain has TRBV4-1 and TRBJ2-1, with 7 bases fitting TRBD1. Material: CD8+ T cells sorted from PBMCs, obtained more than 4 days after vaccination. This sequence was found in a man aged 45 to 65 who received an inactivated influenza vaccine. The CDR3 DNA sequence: TGCGCCAGCAGCCAAGCCTACGGACAGGTACAATTC. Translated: CASSQAYGQVQF.